A selection of T cell receptor beta chains follows, all from one sample in a study of blood T cell repertoires in COVID-19. Measured with immunoSEQ multiplex PCR; TCRdb has only the in-frame clones, and not every one. The sample consists of some 160,000 clones, roughly 80% of them appearing once. Source material: peripheral blood. The receptors shown here come from a human donor in a cohort sampled during active COVID-19. Both conserved end residues are part of each CDR3. A D gene is named only where the DNA matches it firmly. Not every row has a clone size; where given, it reads once, few, many or a size class.

TRBJ2-1 | TRBV5-1 | - | TRBD1 | TGCGCCAGCAGCTTGGGGGACAGGGGTCTATACAATGAGCAGTTCTTC | CASSLGDRGLYNEQFF
TRBJ1-1 | TRBV7-8 | - | TRBD1 | TGTGCCAGCAGCTTAGCGGGGACAGGGGTTATGAACACTGAAGCTTTCTTT | CASSLAGTGVMNTEAFF
TRBJ1-1 | TRBV18 | - | - | TGTGCCAGCTCACGAACGGACAAGGCGAACACTGAAGCTTTCTTT | CASSRTDKANTEAFF
TRBJ1-1 | TRBV7-9 | - | - | TGTGCCAGCACCCTAGGCCTGAACACTGAAGCTTTCTTT | CASTLGLNTEAFF
TRBJ2-3 | TRBV7-2 | - | - | TGTGCCAGCAGCTTAGGTGGGAGGAGCACAGATACGCAGTATTTT | CASSLGGRSTDTQYF
TRBJ1-4 | TRBV28 | - | - | TGTGCCAGCAGTTATATAGGGGCATCTAATGAAAAACTGTTTTTT | CASSYIGASNEKLFF
TRBJ2-7 | TRBV21-1 | - | - | TGTGCCAGCAGCATTGGGGACAGGGGGAAGTACGAGCAGTACTTC | CASSIGDRGKYEQYF
TRBJ2-6 | TRBV28 | - | TRBD2 | TGTGCCAGCAGTTTGGGACTAGCGGGTTACTCTGGGGCCAACGTCCTGACTTTC | CASSLGLAGYSGANVLTF
TRBJ1-6 | TRBV5-6 | few | - | TGTGCCAGCAGCGATACAGGTGGGGATAATTCACCCCTCCACTTT | CASSDTGGDNSPLHF
TRBJ2-7 | TRBV7-9 | - | TRBD1 | TGTGCCAGCAGCCTGGGACAGGGGGGCGAGCAGTACTTC | CASSLGQGGEQYF
TRBJ1-2 | TRBV10-3 | - | - | TGTGCCATCAGTGAGTCGCTGGGGGCAAATGGCTACACCTTC | CAISESLGANGYTF
TRBJ2-7 | TRBV6-1 | - | TRBD1 | TGTGCCAGCAGTGAAGCCGAAGACAGGGTCTACGAGCAGTACTTC | CASSEAEDRVYEQYF
TRBJ1-2 | TRBV4-2 | - | TRBD1 | TGTGCCAGCAGCCAAGGAACAGGGGTTTTTAACTATGGCTACACCTTC | CASSQGTGVFNYGYTF
TRBJ2-7 | TRBV6-5 | once | - | TGTGCCAGCAGTTACTCTTACGGGGGCTCCTACGAGCAGTACTTC | CASSYSYGGSYEQYF
TRBJ2-7 | TRBV5-1 | - | - | TGCGCCAGCAGCGCGGGGGCGCGAGGCGAGCAGTACTTC | CASSAGARGEQYF
TRBJ2-7 | TRBV7-9 | - | TRBD1 | TGTGCCAGCAGCGCAGGAACAACCGGGACAGGGGCGGGAGAGCAGTACTTC | CASSAGTTGTGAGEQYF
TRBJ2-7 | TRBV28 | - | TRBD1 | TGTGCCAGCAGTTTGGGACAGGGCTACGAGCAGTACTTC | CASSLGQGYEQYF
TRBJ1-1 | TRBV5-1 | - | TRBD1 | TGCGCCAGCAGCTTGACCCCGGACAGGAAGGACACTGAAGCTTTCTTT | CASSLTPDRKDTEAFF
TRBJ2-7 | TRBV28 | - | - | TGTGCCAGCAGCTCGCGCGGGACCGCGACCTACGAGCAGTACTTC | CASSSRGTATYEQYF
TRBJ1-4 | TRBV7-2 | once | TRBD1 | TGTGCCAGCAGCTCGGACAGGGGGGATGAAAAACTGTTTTTT | CASSSDRGDEKLFF
TRBJ1-2 | TRBV19 | few | TRBD1 | TGTGCCAGTAGTCCCGACAGGGGAGGCTACACCTTC | CASSPDRGGYTF
TRBJ2-7 | TRBV7-8 | - | TRBD1 | TGTGCCAGCAGCTTTCGGGACAGGGGACTCTCCTACGAGCAGTACTTC | CASSFRDRGLSYEQYF
TRBJ1-2 | TRBV23-1 | - | - | TGCGCCAGCAGTCCTAGGGGGGGCAGGGACTATGGCTACACCTTC | CASSPRGGRDYGYTF
TRBJ2-7 | TRBV28 | - | - | TGTGCCAGCAGTTTCACGGGGGACAGCTCCTACGAGCAGTACTTC | CASSFTGDSSYEQYF
TRBJ2-7 | TRBV24-1 | - | TRBD2 | TGTGCCACCAGTGGGCTAGCGGGAGGCGAGCAGTACTTC | CATSGLAGGEQYF
TRBJ1-2 | TRBV6-5 | - | - | TGTGCCAGCAGTTACGCAGGGGCCAACTATGGCTACACCTTC | CASSYAGANYGYTF
TRBJ1-5 | TRBV6-2/TRBV6-3 | - | - | TGTGCCAGCAGTTATGGCGGGGGGCATCAGCCCCAGCATTTT | CASSYGGGHQPQHF
TRBJ1-5 | TRBV12-5 | - | TRBD1 | TGTGCTAGTGGTTTGGTACGAGGGACAGTACCCAATCAGCCCCAGCATTTT | CASGLVRGTVPNQPQHF
TRBJ1-3 | TRBV7-9 | - | - | TGTGCCAGCAGCTTGTGGGGGACATCGAACACCATATATTTT | CASSLWGTSNTIYF
TRBJ2-7 | TRBV19 | - | TRBD1 | TGTGCCAGTAGAACCGGGACAGGGGGCCTCTACGAGCAGTACTTC | CASRTGTGGLYEQYF
TRBJ1-1 | TRBV6-2/TRBV6-3 | - | - | TGTGCCAGCAGTTCCCTTTGGAGGAACACTGAAGCTTTCTTT | CASSSLWRNTEAFF
TRBJ1-2 | TRBV7-9 | - | TRBD1 | TGTGCCAGCAGCTTAGGAGGGGGCCTAGCTAACTATGGCTACACCTTC | CASSLGGGLANYGYTF
TRBJ2-3 | TRBV4-3 | - | TRBD1 | TGCGCCAGCAGCCAAGAGTGGGACAGGGTTGCAGATACGCAGTATTTT | CASSQEWDRVADTQYF
TRBJ2-7 | TRBV2 | - | TRBD1 | TGTGCCAGCAGTGCCCGGACAGGGGGCAACTACGAGCAGTACTTC | CASSARTGGNYEQYF
TRBJ2-7 | TRBV5-6 | - | - | TGTGCCAGCAGCGCAAACCGACAGGTAAAAGCCTACGAGCAGTACTTC | CASSANRQVKAYEQYF
TRBJ2-1 | TRBV15 | few | - | TGTGCCACCAGCGAGAGGGGGGGGCAGTTCTTC | CATSERGGQFF
TRBJ2-5 | TRBV9 | - | TRBD2 | TGTGCCAGCAGCGCGCCTCTCGGGGGGCAAGAGACCCAGTACTTC | CASSAPLGGQETQYF
TRBJ2-5 | TRBV2 | - | TRBD2 | TGTGCCAGCCGGACTAGTTTCCAAGAGACCCAGTACTTC | CASRTSFQETQYF
TRBJ2-7 | TRBV6-6 | - | TRBD1 | TGTGCCAGCAGACCCGGGACAGGGACCTACGAGCAGTACTTC | CASRPGTGTYEQYF
TRBJ1-6 | TRBV7-2 | - | TRBD1 | TGTGCCAGCAGCTTAGCGCCGGACAGGGGAGCTTCACCCCTCCACTTT | CASSLAPDRGASPLHF
TRBJ2-3 | TRBV7-3 | - | TRBD1 | TGTGCCAGCAGCTTAACGCAGGGGGCCGGGGGAAAGTCGACAGATACGCAGTATTTT | CASSLTQGAGGKSTDTQYF
TRBJ2-7 | TRBV19 | - | TRBD1 | TGTGCCAGTAGTACTTCCGGGACAGGCGTATTGGCCTACGAGCAGTACTTC | CASSTSGTGVLAYEQYF
TRBJ2-7 | TRBV6-5 | - | TRBD2 | TGTGCCAGCAGCCAATCTAGCGGCTCCTACGAGCAGTACTTC | CASSQSSGSYEQYF
TRBJ1-6 | TRBV12-3/TRBV12-4 | - | TRBD1 | TGTGCCAGCAGTTTACAGGGGGATTCACCCCTCCACTTT | CASSLQGDSPLHF
TRBJ1-2 | TRBV6-6 | - | TRBD1 | TGTGCCAGCCTGCGGGGACAGGGAAACTATGGCTACACCTTC | CASLRGQGNYGYTF
TRBJ2-7 | TRBV6-6 | - | - | TGTGCCAGCAGTTCCCTCTACGAGCAGTACTTC | CASSSLYEQYF
TRBJ2-7 | TRBV6-2/TRBV6-3 | - | TRBD1 | TGTGCCAGCAGCGGGACAGTACCCTACGAGCAGTACTTC | CASSGTVPYEQYF
TRBJ2-1 | TRBV28 | - | TRBD2 | TGTGCCAGCAGTCCCGGGACTAGCGGGGGGAATGAGCAGTTCTTC | CASSPGTSGGNEQFF
TRBJ2-3 | TRBV4-2 | few | TRBD2 | TGTGCCAGCAGCCAGACTAGCGGGTACACAGATACGCAGTATTTT | CASSQTSGYTDTQYF
TRBJ1-4 | TRBV7-2 | - | - | TGTGCCAGCAGCGCTAACAGGGCGGGGGCTAATGAAAAACTGTTTTTT | CASSANRAGANEKLFF
TRBJ2-7 | TRBV7-2 | - | TRBD2 | TGTGCCAGCAGCTTAGCGGGGGGACTAGCCCCCTACGAGCAGTACTTC | CASSLAGGLAPYEQYF